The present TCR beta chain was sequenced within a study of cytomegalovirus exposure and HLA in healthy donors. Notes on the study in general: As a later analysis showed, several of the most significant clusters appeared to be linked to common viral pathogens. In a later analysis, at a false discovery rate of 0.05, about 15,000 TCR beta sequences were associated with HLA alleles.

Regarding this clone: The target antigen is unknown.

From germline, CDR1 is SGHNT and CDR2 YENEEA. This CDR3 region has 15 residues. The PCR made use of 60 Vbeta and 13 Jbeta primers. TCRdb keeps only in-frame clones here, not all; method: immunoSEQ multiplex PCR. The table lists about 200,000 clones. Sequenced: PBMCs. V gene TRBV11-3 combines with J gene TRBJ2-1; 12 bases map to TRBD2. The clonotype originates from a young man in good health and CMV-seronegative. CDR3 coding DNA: TGTGCGACTAGCGGGGGAGTTAGCTCCTACAATGAGCAGTTCTTC. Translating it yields CATSGGVSSYNEQFF.